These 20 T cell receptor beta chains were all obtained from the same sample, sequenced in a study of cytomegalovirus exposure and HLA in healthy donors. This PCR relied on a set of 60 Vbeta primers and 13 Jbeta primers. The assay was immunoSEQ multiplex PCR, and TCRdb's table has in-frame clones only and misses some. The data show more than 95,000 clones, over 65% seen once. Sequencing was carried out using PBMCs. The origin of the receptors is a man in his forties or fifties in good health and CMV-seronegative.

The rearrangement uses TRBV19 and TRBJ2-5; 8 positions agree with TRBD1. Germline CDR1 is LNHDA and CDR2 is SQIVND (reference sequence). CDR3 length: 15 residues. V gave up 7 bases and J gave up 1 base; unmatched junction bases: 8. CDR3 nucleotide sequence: TGTGCCAGTAATCCCGGGACAGGAGCCCAAGAGACCCAGTACTTC. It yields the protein CASNPGTGAQETQYF.

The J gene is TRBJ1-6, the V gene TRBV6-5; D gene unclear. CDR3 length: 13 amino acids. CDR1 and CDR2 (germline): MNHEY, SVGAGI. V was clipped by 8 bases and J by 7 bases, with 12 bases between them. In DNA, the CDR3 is TGTGCCAGCTTAAGAGAGGCGAATTCACCCCTCCACTTT. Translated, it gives CASLREANSPLHF.

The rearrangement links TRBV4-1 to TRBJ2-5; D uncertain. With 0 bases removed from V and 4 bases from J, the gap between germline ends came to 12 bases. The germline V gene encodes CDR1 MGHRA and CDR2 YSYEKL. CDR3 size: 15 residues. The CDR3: CASSQEQFTRETQYF. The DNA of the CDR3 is TGCGCCAGCAGCCAAGAACAATTTACCCGAGAGACCCAGTACTTC.

The CDR3 DNA follows: TGTGCCTCACAGGGTTATAGCAATCAGCCCCAGCATTTT. It is translated as CASQGYSNQPQHF. V gene TRBV6-1 combines with J gene TRBJ1-5; maybe TRBD1 (6 bases). With 11 bases removed from V and 0 bases from J, the gap between germline ends came to 11 bases. Germline lookup yields CDR1 MNHNS and CDR2 SASEGT. The length of the CDR3 is 13 residues.

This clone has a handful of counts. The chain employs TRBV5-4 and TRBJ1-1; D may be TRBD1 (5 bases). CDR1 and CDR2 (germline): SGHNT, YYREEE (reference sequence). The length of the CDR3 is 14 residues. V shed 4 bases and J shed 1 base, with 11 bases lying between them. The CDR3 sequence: CASSQDRRNTEAFF. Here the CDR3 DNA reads TGTGCCAGCAGCCAAGACAGAAGGAACACTGAAGCTTTCTTT.

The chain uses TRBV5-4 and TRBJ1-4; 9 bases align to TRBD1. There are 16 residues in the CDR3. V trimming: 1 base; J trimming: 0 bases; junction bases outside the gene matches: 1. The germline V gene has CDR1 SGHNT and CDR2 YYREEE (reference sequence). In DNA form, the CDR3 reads TGTGCCAGCAGCTTGTGGGACAGGGCAACTAATGAAAAACTGTTTTTT. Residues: CASSLWDRATNEKLFF.

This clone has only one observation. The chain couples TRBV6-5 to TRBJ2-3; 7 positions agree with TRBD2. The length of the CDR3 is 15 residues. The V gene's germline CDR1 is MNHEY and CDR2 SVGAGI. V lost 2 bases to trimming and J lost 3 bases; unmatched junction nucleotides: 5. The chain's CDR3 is CASSYQGLPTDTQYF. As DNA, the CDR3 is TGTGCCAGCAGTTACCAGGGACTACCAACAGATACGCAGTATTTT.

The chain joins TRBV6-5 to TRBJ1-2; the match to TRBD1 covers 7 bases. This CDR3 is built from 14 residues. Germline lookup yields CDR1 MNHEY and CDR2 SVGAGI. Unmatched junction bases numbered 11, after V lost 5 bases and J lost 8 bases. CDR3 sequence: CASSPYGQESGYTF. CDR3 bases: TGTGCCAGCAGTCCGTATGGACAGGAGTCCGGCTACACCTTC.

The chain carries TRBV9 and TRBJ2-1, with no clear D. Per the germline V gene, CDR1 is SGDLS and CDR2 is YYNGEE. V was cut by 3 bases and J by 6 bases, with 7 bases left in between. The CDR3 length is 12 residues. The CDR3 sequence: CASSAGVNEQFF. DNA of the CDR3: TGTGCCAGCAGCGCCGGAGTCAATGAGCAGTTCTTC. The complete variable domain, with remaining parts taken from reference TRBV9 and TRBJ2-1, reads DSGVTQTPKHLITATGQRVTLRCSPRSGDLSVYWYQQSLDQGLQFLIQYYNGEERAKGNILERFSAQQFPDLHSELNLSSLELGDSALYFCASSAGVNEQFFGPGTRLTVL.

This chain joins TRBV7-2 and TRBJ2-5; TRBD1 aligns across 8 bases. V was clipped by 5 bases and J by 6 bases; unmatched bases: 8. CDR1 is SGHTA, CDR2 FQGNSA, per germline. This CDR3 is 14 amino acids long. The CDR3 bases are TGTGCCAGCAGCACACAGGGGGTAAAGAAGACCCAGTACTTC. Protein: CASSTQGVKKTQYF.

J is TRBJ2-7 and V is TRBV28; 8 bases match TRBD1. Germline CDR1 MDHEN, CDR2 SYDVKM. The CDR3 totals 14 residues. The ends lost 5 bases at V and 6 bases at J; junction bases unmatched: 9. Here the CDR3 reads CASSLWDRSTEQYV. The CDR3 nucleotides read TGTGCCAGCAGTCTTTGGGACAGGAGCACCGAGCAGTACGTC.

The CDR3 DNA is TGTGCCAGCAGTGAAGGGGACAGTTCCTACGAGCAGTACTTC. As protein: CASSEGDSSYEQYF. The rearrangement uses TRBV6-1 and TRBJ2-5; 7 nucleotides line up with TRBD1. The DNA end is more similar to TRBJ2-7, so the J call may be wrong. The CDR3 has 14 amino acids. Germline V gene data show CDR1 as MNHNS and CDR2 as SASEGT.

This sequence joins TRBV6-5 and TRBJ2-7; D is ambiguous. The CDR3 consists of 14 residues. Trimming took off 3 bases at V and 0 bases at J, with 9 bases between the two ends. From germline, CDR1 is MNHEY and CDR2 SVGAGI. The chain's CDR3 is CASSYQVSSYEQYF. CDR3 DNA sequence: TGTGCCAGCAGTTATCAGGTTAGCTCCTACGAGCAGTACTTC.

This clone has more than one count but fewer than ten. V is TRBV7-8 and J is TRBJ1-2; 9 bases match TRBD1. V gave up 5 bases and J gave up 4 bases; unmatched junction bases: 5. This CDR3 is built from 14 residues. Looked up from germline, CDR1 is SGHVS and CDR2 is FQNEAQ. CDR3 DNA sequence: TGTGCCAGCAGCCACCGGGACAGGGTCTATGGCTACACCTTC. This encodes CASSHRDRVYGYTF.

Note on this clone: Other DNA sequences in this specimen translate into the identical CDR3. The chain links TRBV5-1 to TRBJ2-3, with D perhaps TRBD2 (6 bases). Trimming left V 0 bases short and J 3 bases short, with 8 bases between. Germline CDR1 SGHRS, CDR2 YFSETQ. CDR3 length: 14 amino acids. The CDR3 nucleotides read TGCGCCAGCAGCTTGGCGGGGGTGACAGATACGCAGTATTTT. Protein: CASSLAGVTDTQYF.

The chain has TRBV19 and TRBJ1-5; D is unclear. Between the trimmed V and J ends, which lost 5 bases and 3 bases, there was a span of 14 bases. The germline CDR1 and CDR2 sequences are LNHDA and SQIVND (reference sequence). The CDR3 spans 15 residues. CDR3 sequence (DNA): TGTGCCAGTAGTCTGGACTTAGGCCCCAATCAGCCCCAGCATTTT. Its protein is CASSLDLGPNQPQHF.

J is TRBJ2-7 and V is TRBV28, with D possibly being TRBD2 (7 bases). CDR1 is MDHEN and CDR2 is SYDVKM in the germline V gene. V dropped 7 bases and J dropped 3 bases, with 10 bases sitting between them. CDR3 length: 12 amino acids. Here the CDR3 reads CASTGGLYEQYF. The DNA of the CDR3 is TGTGCCAGCACCGGGGGGCTCTACGAGCAGTACTTC.

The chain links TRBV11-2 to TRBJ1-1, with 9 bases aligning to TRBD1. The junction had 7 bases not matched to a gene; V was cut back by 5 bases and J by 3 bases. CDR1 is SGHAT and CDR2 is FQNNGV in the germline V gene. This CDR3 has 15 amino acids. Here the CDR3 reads CASSPIRTGDTEAFF. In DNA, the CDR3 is TGTGCCAGCAGCCCGATTCGGACAGGGGACACTGAAGCTTTCTTT. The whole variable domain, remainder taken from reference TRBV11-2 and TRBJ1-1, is EAGVAQSPRYKIIEKRQSVAFWCNPISGHATLYWYQQILGQGPKLLIQFQNNGVVDDSQLPKDRFSAERLKGVDSTLKIQPAKLEDSAVYLCASSPIRTGDTEAFFGQGTRLTVV.

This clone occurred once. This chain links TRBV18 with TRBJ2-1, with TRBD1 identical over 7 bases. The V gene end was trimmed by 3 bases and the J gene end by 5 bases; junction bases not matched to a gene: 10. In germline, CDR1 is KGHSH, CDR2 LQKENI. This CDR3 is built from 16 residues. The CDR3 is CASSPLAAGGHNEQFF. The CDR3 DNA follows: TGTGCCAGCTCACCCCTGGCGGCAGGGGGTCACAATGAGCAGTTCTTC.

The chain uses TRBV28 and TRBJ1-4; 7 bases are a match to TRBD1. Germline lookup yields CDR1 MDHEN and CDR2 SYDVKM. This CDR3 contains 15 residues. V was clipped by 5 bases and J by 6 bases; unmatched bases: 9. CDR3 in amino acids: CASSLAQGTYEKLFF. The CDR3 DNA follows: TGTGCCAGCAGTCTCGCACAGGGGACTTATGAAAAACTGTTTTTT. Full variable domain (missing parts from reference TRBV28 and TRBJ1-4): DVKVTQSSRYLVKRTGEKVFLECVQDMDHENMFWYRQDPGLGLRLIYFSYDVKMKEKGDIPEGYSVSREKKERFSLILESASTNQTSMYLCASSLAQGTYEKLFFGSGTQLSVL.